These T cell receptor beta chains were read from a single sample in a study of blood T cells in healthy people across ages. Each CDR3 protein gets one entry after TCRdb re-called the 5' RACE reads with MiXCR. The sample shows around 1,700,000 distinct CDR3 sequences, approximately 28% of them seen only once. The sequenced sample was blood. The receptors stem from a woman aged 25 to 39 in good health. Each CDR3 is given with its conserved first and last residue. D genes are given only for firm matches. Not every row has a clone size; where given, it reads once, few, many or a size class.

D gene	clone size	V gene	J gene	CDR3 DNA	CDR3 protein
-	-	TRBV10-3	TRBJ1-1	TGTGCCATCAGACAAAGCCGGGACATGGTGGAAGCTTTCTTT	CAIRQSRDMVEAFF
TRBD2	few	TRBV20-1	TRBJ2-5	TGCAGTGCCCTAGGGGAAGCGGGGGTAGGGGGGACCCAGTACTTC	CSALGEAGVGGTQYF
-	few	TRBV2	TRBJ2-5	TGTGCCAGCAGTGAAGAGCGGGAGACCCAGTACTTC	CASSEERETQYF
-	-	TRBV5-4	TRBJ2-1	TGTGCCAGCGCTGCTTGGGGTACCTACAATGAGCAGTTCTTC	CASAAWGTYNEQFF
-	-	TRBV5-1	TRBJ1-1	TGCGCCAGCAGCCAGAAGCGGAACACTGAAGCTTTCTTT	CASSQKRNTEAFF
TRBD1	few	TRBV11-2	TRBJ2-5	TGTGCCAGCAGCTCCTGGGGACAGGGGCAAGAGACCCAGTACTTC	CASSSWGQGQETQYF
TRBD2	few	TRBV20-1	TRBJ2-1	TGCAGTGCGGTAGCGGGAGTTATAGGGCGGTATGAGCAGTTCTTC	CSAVAGVIGRYEQFF
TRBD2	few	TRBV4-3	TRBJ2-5	TGCGCCAGCAGCCAAGGTATTGGGGGGGGTGAACAAGAGACCCAGTACTTC	CASSQGIGGGEQETQYF
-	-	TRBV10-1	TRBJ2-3	TGCGCCAGCAGTGAGACTAAGGTTTGGGATACGCAGTATTTT	CASSETKVWDTQYF
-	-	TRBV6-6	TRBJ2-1	TGTGCCAGCAGTCAATATGCGGGGGCTCTTAATGAGCAGTTCTTC	CASSQYAGALNEQFF
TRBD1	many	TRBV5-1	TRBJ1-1	TGCGCCAGCAGCGGGGGACAGGGGAGTACTGAAGCTTTCTTT	CASSGGQGSTEAFF
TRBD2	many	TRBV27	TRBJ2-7	TGTGCCAGCAGGAGGCGGGGGGGCGTCTACGAGCAGTACTTC	CASRRRGGVYEQYF
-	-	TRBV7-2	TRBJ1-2	TGTGCCAGCAGCTTAACTCTTTACGCCGGCTACACCTTC	CASSLTLYAGYTF
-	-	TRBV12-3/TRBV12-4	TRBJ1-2	TGTGCCAGCAGTTTCACCAGGGATTTGGGGGGCTACACCTTC	CASSFTRDLGGYTF
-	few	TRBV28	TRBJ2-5	TGTGCCAGCAGTTCATTGGGCGGAGCCCAAGAGACCCAGTACTTC	CASSSLGGAQETQYF
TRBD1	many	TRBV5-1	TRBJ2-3	TGCGCCAGCAGCTCAACAGGGGTCAGCACAGATACGCAGTATTTT	CASSSTGVSTDTQYF
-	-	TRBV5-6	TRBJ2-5	TGTGCCAGCAGCTTGGGGCGACCGACGGAGACCCAGTACTTC	CASSLGRPTETQYF
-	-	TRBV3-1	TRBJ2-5	TGTGCCAGCAGCCACATCGAGACCCAGTACTTC	CASSHIETQYF
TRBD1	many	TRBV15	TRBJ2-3	TGTGCCACCAGGTCGGGACAGGGGGGAGATACGCAGTATTTT	CATRSGQGGDTQYF
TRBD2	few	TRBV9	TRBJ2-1	TGTGCCAGCTCGGCCGGTCTTAGCGGGGGGGCGGTAGGTAAGCAGGATGAGCAGTTCTTC	CASSAGLSGGAVGKQDEQFF
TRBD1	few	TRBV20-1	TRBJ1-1	TGCAGTGCTAGAGATCTCCAGGGGGGCATGAACACTGAAGCTTTCTTT	CSARDLQGGMNTEAFF
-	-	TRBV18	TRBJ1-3	TGTGCCAGCTCATCTGTGGTCTCTGGAAACACCATATATTTT	CASSSVVSGNTIYF
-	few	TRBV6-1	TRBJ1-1	TGTGCCAGCTTTGAGAGGGTTGGTGCTGAAGCTTTCTTT	CASFERVGAEAFF
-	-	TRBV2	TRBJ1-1	TGTGCCAGGAGAAGAAGGTTCGACACTGAAGCTTTCTTT	CARRRRFDTEAFF
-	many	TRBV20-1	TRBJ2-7	TGCAGTGCCCGAATCTCCGGGGTGGTTTACGAGCAGTACTTC	CSARISGVVYEQYF
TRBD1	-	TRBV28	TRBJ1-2	TGTGCCAGCACCCTATGGGGGGACAGCCACCTGGGGGACGGCTACACCTTC	CASTLWGDSHLGDGYTF
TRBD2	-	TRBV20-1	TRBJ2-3	TGCAGTGCGGACCCCGCTAGCGGGAGTTTAGATACGCAGTATTTT	CSADPASGSLDTQYF
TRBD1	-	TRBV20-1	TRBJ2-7	TGCAGTGCTAGAGTGGAGACAGGGTCCTACGAGCAGTACTTC	CSARVETGSYEQYF
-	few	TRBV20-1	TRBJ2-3	TGCAGTGCTAGAGAGGAATTTAGCGGCACAGATACGCAGTATTTT	CSAREEFSGTDTQYF
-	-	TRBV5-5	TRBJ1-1	TGTGCCAGCAGCCCGTTACAGGTTAACGAAGCTTTCTTT	CASSPLQVNEAFF
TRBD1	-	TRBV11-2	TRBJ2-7	TGTGCCAGCAGCCCTCAGACAGGGGAGGTCAACGAGCAGTACTTC	CASSPQTGEVNEQYF
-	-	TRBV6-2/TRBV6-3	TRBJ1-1	TGTGCCGGCAGTACAGGGAGCACTGAAGCTTTCTTT	CAGSTGSTEAFF
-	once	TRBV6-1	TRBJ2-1	TGTGCCAGCAGTGAAGTTAGCATAAACAATGAGCAGTTCTTC	CASSEVSINNEQFF
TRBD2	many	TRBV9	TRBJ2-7	TGTGCCAGCAGCGTCACCGGGGGGTCCTACGAGCAGTACTTC	CASSVTGGSYEQYF
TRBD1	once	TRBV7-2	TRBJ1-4	TGTGCCAGCAGCTGGGACAGCACTAATGAAAAACTGCTTTTT	CASSWDSTNEKLLF